The rows below give T cell receptor beta chains drawn from one sample of a study of human T cells and chemical hapten exposure. TCRdb re-derived calls from the RACE reads in MiXCR, one entry per CDR3 protein. The sample carries a few hundred thousand distinct CDR3 sequences, around 5.5% recorded once. Source: whole blood, taken in connection with sensitization to the hapten diphenylcyclopropenone (DPC). These receptors were collected from a young woman with alopecia areata. Some clones in this sample may be carry-over from other donors' samples. Both conserved end residues are part of each CDR3. Fields, in order: J gene, D gene, V gene, clone size, CDR3 DNA, CDR3 protein. D genes are given only for firm matches. Rows give clone size only sometimes, using once, few, many, or a class for an expanded clone.

>TRBJ2-2|NA|TRBV7-3|many
TGTGCCAGCAGAAACCTAGGAATAGCGAACACCGGGGAGCTGTTTTTT
CASRNLGIANTGELFF
>TRBJ1-1|NA|TRBV6-5|many
TGTGCCAGCAGTTACTTTGGGGAGGAAGCTTTCTTT
CASSYFGEEAFF
>TRBJ1-2|TRBD1|TRBV5-6|few
TGTGCCAGCAGCTTCCCCCAGGGGGACTATGGCTACACCTTC
CASSFPQGDYGYTF
>TRBJ1-3|NA|TRBV5-5|NA
TGTGCCAGCAGCTTGAGGGGTCCCTTCCGGGGAACCACCATATATTTT
CASSLRGPFRGTTIYF
>TRBJ2-5|NA|TRBV5-1|few
TGCGCCAGCAGCGGGGGGACAGCCCCCGCGGGGGAGACCCAGTACTTC
CASSGGTAPAGETQYF
>TRBJ1-2|NA|TRBV6-6|NA
TGTGCCAGCAGTTACTCCCAGGAGAGAATAGACTATGGCTACACCTTC
CASSYSQERIDYGYTF
>TRBJ2-1|TRBD2|TRBV19|NA
TGTGCCAGTAGTATTCCGGGGGGGAGCTCCTACAATGAGCAGTTCTTC
CASSIPGGSSYNEQFF
>TRBJ2-5|TRBD2|TRBV7-2|many
TGTGCCAGCAGACGTAGCGGGGGGGCCGGTGAGACCCAGTACTTC
CASRRSGGAGETQYF
>TRBJ2-7|TRBD2|TRBV27|few
TGTGCCAGCAGTCCATCCCCCCCCACTAGCGGGGCTTACAGCTCCTACGAGCAGTACTTC
CASSPSPPTSGAYSSYEQYF
>TRBJ1-1|NA|TRBV4-3|many
TGCGCCAGCAGCCAAGATCCGGGCCGGTCTGAAGCTTTCTTT
CASSQDPGRSEAFF
>TRBJ1-4|NA|TRBV21-1|few
TGTGCCAGCAGCAAAGATAGAGGAACTAATGAAAAACTGTTTTTT
CASSKDRGTNEKLFF
>TRBJ2-3|NA|TRBV6-2/TRBV6-3|many
TGTGCCAGCGCGACCAGGGGCTCCAACACAGATACGCAGTATTTT
CASATRGSNTDTQYF
>TRBJ1-6|NA|TRBV20-1|many
TGCAGTGCTAGAGATAACAGGAATAATTCACCCCTCCACTTT
CSARDNRNNSPLHF
>TRBJ1-1|NA|TRBV6-6|few
TGTGCCAGCAGTTACTCCAGGGGAATTAACCCTGAAGCTTTCTTT
CASSYSRGINPEAFF
>TRBJ2-1|NA|TRBV6-1|NA
TGTGCCAGCACCGAAGAGAGAACTTCCTACAATGAGCAGTTCTTC
CASTEERTSYNEQFF
>TRBJ1-6|NA|TRBV2|NA
TGTGCCAGCAGTCCCCCTGGAGGGGACGACTCACCCCTCCACTTT
CASSPPGGDDSPLHF
>TRBJ2-4|TRBD1|TRBV7-8|NA
TGTGCCAGCAGCTTAGCCCGAAGACAGGGGGGAGCCAAAAACATTCAGTACTTC
CASSLARRQGGAKNIQYF
>TRBJ1-2|NA|TRBV20-1|NA
TGCAGTGCTGGCTTCGGTTGGGGTTCTAACTATGGCTACACCTTC
CSAGFGWGSNYGYTF
>TRBJ1-5|TRBD1|TRBV6-1|many
TGTGCCAGCAACGACAGGGGAAATCAGCCCCAGCATTTT
CASNDRGNQPQHF
>TRBJ2-7|NA|TRBV7-2|many
TGTGCCAGCAGCTTAGACAGTACCAGCTCCTACGAGCAGTACTTC
CASSLDSTSSYEQYF
>TRBJ2-1|TRBD2|TRBV5-1|NA
TGCGCCAGCAGCTTTACGGGACTAGCTTTCAATGAGCAGTTCTTC
CASSFTGLAFNEQFF
>TRBJ2-2|NA|TRBV5-4|many
TGTGCCAGCAGCTTTAGGGGCTCAGCGAACACCGGGGAGCTGTTTTTT
CASSFRGSANTGELFF
>TRBJ1-5|NA|TRBV24-1|NA
TGTGCCACCAGTGATTCCTTTACAGGGATGGGGCAGCCCCAGCATTTT
CATSDSFTGMGQPQHF
>TRBJ1-2|TRBD1|TRBV5-1|few
TGCGCCAGCAGCTCATCTACAGGGGGCGCGATCCGTGGCTACACCTTC
CASSSSTGGAIRGYTF
>TRBJ1-2|NA|TRBV5-1|few
TGCGCCAGCAGCTTAGAGGCAGGGGTTGGCTACACCTTC
CASSLEAGVGYTF
>TRBJ2-5|NA|TRBV7-2|NA
TGTGCCAGCACCGGGGGGCTGGGGGAGACCCAGTACTTC
CASTGGLGETQYF
>TRBJ2-7|TRBD1|TRBV7-3|many
TGTGCCAGCAGCCTCTACGGGACAGGGGTCTACGAGCAGTACTTC
CASSLYGTGVYEQYF
>TRBJ2-4|TRBD1|TRBV7-2|many
TGTGCCAGCACCACCGGGACAGGCGCCGTAATTCAGTACTTC
CASTTGTGAVIQYF
>TRBJ1-4|TRBD1|TRBV6-5|many
TGTGCCAGCAGTCCACAGGGGGCGGCAACTAATGAAAAACTGTTTTTT
CASSPQGAATNEKLFF
>TRBJ2-1|NA|TRBV5-6|NA
TGTGCCAGCAGCTTGGAGTCGGGGGCGGGTCCCTACAATGAGCAGTTCTTC
CASSLESGAGPYNEQFF
>TRBJ2-7|TRBD2|TRBV12-3/TRBV12-4|many
TGTGCCAGCAGGGGACTAGCGGGGGCTCCGGGCGAGCAGTACTTC
CASRGLAGAPGEQYF
>TRBJ1-1|TRBD1|TRBV28|NA
TGTGCCAGCAGCAAATCTTTTACCCAGGGGGCGGTGGGGACTGAAGCTTTCTTT
CASSKSFTQGAVGTEAFF
>TRBJ2-3|NA|TRBV4-1|many
TGCGCCAGCAGCCAAGAAGGGGACCATGGGACAGATACGCAGTATTTT
CASSQEGDHGTDTQYF
>TRBJ2-5|NA|TRBV5-1|many
TGCGCCAGCAGCTCGGCGGTGACCCAGTACTTC
CASSSAVTQYF
>TRBJ2-3|NA|TRBV9|many
TGTGCCAGCAGTGAGGGGTACACAGATACGCAGTATTTT
CASSEGYTDTQYF
>TRBJ2-4|TRBD1|TRBV6-2/TRBV6-3|many
TGTGCCAGCAGTCCCGTACAGGGGGACATTCAGTACTTC
CASSPVQGDIQYF
>TRBJ2-7|NA|TRBV5-1|few
TGCGCCAGCAGCTTGGAAGGCGAGCCAGCCGCCGAGCAGTACTTC
CASSLEGEPAAEQYF
>TRBJ2-7|NA|TRBV4-3|few
TGCGCCAGCAGCCAAGATAGGGCAGACCAATACTCCTACGAGCAGTACTTC
CASSQDRADQYSYEQYF
>TRBJ1-1|NA|TRBV20-1|many
TGCAGTGCCCTACAGGTCAGGATGAACACTGAAGCTTTCTTT
CSALQVRMNTEAFF
>TRBJ2-3|NA|TRBV5-1|many
TGCGCCAGCAGCCTCCCGACCGATACTAGCACAGATACGCAGTATTTT
CASSLPTDTSTDTQYF
>TRBJ2-3|TRBD1|TRBV7-9|many
TGTGCCAGCAGCTTCCGACAGGGGGGTCCCACAGATACGCAGTATTTT
CASSFRQGGPTDTQYF
>TRBJ1-5|NA|TRBV29-1|many
TGCAGCGTCCTTACATTCGACAATCAGCCCCAGCATTTT
CSVLTFDNQPQHF
>TRBJ1-2|NA|TRBV16|few
TGTGCCAGCAGCCAATTCAGCGCGGGCTACACCTTC
CASSQFSAGYTF
>TRBJ2-1|TRBD2|TRBV11-2|many
TGTGCCAGCAGCTTAGATCCAGCGGGGGCGCTAAATGAGCAGTTCTTC
CASSLDPAGALNEQFF
>TRBJ1-1|NA|TRBV1|few
TGCACCAATCCGGGACAACCGAACACTGAAGCTTTCTTT
CTNPGQPNTEAFF
>TRBJ2-6|NA|TRBV7-9|NA
TGTGCCAGCGGGAGAGGTACTGGGGCCAACGTCCTGACTTTC
CASGRGTGANVLTF
>TRBJ1-1|TRBD1|TRBV2|many
TGTGCCAGCAGTGTCCCGGACAGGGGGGATACTGAAGCTTTCTTT
CASSVPDRGDTEAFF
>TRBJ1-2|NA|TRBV6-5|many
TGTGCCAGCAGTTACTCGATCCCCAGCTATGGCTACACCTTC
CASSYSIPSYGYTF
>TRBJ2-2|TRBD1|TRBV11-3|NA
TGTGCCAGCAGCTCGCCAGAGGGACAGCCGAACACCGGGGAGCTGTTTTTT
CASSSPEGQPNTGELFF
>TRBJ1-1|NA|TRBV5-1|NA
TGCGCCAGCAGCCCGGGGGGCGTCAGGATCGACACTGAAGCTTTCTTT
CASSPGGVRIDTEAFF
>TRBJ1-1|NA|TRBV10-3|NA
TGTGCCATCAGTAAGTCGTTTTCGGGAGGCGGTACTGAAGCTTTCTTT
CAISKSFSGGGTEAFF
>TRBJ2-3|NA|TRBV27|NA
TGTGCCAGCAGTTGGTGGACCGATCCCCAGAAAATTAGGGGGGAGGGTACGCAGTATTTT
CASSWWTDPQKIRGEGTQYF